Listed below are T cell receptor beta chains from one sample, sequenced in a study of regulatory T cells in long-lasting Graves disease. TCRdb passed the multiplex PCR reads through MiXCR, listing each CDR3 protein once. The data hold 400,000 to 650,000 distinct CDR3 sequences, with 15% to 20% observed a single time. These data were also filed under a second study, of T cells in Graves' hyperthyroidism and ophthalmopathy.

The sample here was peripheral blood mononuclear cells (PBMCs), taken at new diagnosis, from a patient treated with antithyroid drugs. Every receptor here comes from a woman aged 35-60 years with Graves disease. The CDR3 runs from the conserved cysteine through the conserved F or W. Each record gives: V gene, clone size, D gene, J gene, CDR3 protein, CDR3 DNA. D genes are given only for firm matches. Clone sizes are given selectively: once, few, many, or a class where the clone is expanded.

TRBV29-1	few	-	TRBJ2-7	CSVSGGSYEQYF	TGCAGCGTTTCGGGCGGGTCCTACGAGCAGTACTTC
TRBV28	many	-	TRBJ1-5	CASSLPDNQPQHF	TGTGCCAGCAGTTTGCCCGATAATCAGCCCCAGCATTTT
TRBV12-3/TRBV12-4	few	TRBD2	TRBJ2-4	CASSLGGVAGKNIQYF	TGTGCCAGCAGTTTGGGTGGGGTAGCGGGGAAAAACATTCAGTACTTC
TRBV12-3/TRBV12-4	few	-	TRBJ2-2	CASSLTGATGELFF	TGTGCCAGCAGTTTAACGGGAGCCACCGGGGAGCTGTTTTTT
TRBV2	many	-	TRBJ1-2	CASMEGRAANYGYTF	TGTGCCAGCATGGAAGGGCGCGCGGCTAACTATGGCTACACCTTC
TRBV11-2	-	-	TRBJ1-2	CASSLAGKTAYGYTF	TGTGCCAGCAGCTTAGCGGGTAAAACAGCCTATGGCTACACCTTC
TRBV7-3	-	TRBD2	TRBJ2-5	CASSPGTSGGLPQETQYF	TGTGCCAGCAGCCCCGGGACTAGCGGGGGGTTACCCCAAGAGACCCAGTACTTC
TRBV6-1	many	-	TRBJ1-5	CASSEVGNQPQHF	TGTGCCAGCAGTGAAGTAGGCAATCAGCCCCAGCATTTT
TRBV7-9	few	-	TRBJ1-1	CASSGLDFGAFF	TGTGCCAGCAGCGGATTAGACTTCGGAGCTTTCTTT
TRBV15	-	-	TRBJ2-5	CATSPRLSQETQYF	TGTGCCACCAGCCCCCGGCTATCCCAAGAGACCCAGTACTTC
TRBV12-3/TRBV12-4	few	TRBD1	TRBJ1-6	CASSQGTAPSYNSPLHF	TGTGCCAGCAGTCAAGGGACAGCGCCCTCCTATAATTCACCCCTCCACTTT
TRBV12-5	few	-	TRBJ2-7	CAAGTLSGEQYF	TGTGCCGCGGGGACTCTATCGGGAGAGCAGTACTTC
TRBV25-1	-	-	TRBJ2-1	CASSAKGEQFF	TGTGCCAGCAGTGCCAAGGGGGAACAGTTCTTC
TRBV15	-	TRBD1	TRBJ1-5	CATSQGDDQPQHF	TGTGCCACCAGTCAGGGGGACGATCAGCCCCAGCATTTT
TRBV3-1	many	-	TRBJ1-4	CASSQWMAYEKLFF	TGTGCCAGCAGCCAATGGATGGCCTATGAAAAACTGTTTTTT
TRBV6-1	-	TRBD1	TRBJ2-2	CASSEAGTGDTGELFF	TGTGCCAGCAGTGAAGCCGGGACAGGGGACACCGGGGAGCTGTTTTTT
TRBV19	few	-	TRBJ1-1	CASSITDSEGTEAFF	TGTGCCAGTAGTATCACAGATTCCGAGGGCACTGAAGCTTTCTTT
TRBV20-1	many	TRBD1	TRBJ2-3	CSAPSRGTQYF	TGCAGTGCCCCTTCCAGGGGGACGCAGTATTTT
TRBV4-2	-	-	TRBJ1-2	CASSQDLTNYGYTF	TGTGCCAGCAGCCAAGATCTAACCAACTATGGCTACACCTTC
TRBV3-1	many	-	TRBJ2-3	CASSPQGRTDTQYF	TGTGCCAGCAGCCCCCAGGGCCGCACAGATACGCAGTATTTT